Presented here are 22 T cell receptor beta chains from one specimen sequenced in a study of blood T cell repertoires in COVID-19. Only in-frame clones appear in the TCRdb table, and some are missing; sequencing was by immunoSEQ multiplex PCR. The sample carries around 470,000 clones, 90% recorded once. The specimen sequenced was PBMCs or T cells enriched from blood (not recorded which). These receptor sequences come from a man between 18 and 29 years old who had recovered from COVID-19.

The chain is built from TRBV2 and TRBJ1-1; D is perhaps TRBD1 (5 bases). From germline, CDR1 is SNHLY and CDR2 FYNNEI. The CDR3 has 13 amino acids. V was trimmed by 10 bases and J by 3 bases, leaving 15 bases between them. This chain's CDR3 is CATSLAGYTEAFF. The CDR3, as DNA: TGTGCCACCTCCTTAGCAGGGTACACTGAAGCTTTCTTT.

The chain links TRBV6-4 to TRBJ1-1, with 9 bases lining up with TRBD1. The CDR3 is made up of 13 amino acids. V was pared by 6 bases and J by 5 bases, with 4 bases of the junction left unmatched. Germline V gene data show CDR1 as MRHNA and CDR2 as SNTAGT. This chain's CDR3 is CASSRDRDTEAFF. In DNA form, the CDR3 reads TGTGCCAGCAGCCGGGACAGGGATACTGAAGCTTTCTTT.

The CDR3: CASSQDNAGSQSEQYF. For the CDR3, the DNA is TGTGCCAGCAGCCAAGATAATGCCGGGAGTCAATCCGAGCAGTACTTC. This chain connects TRBV4-2 to TRBJ2-7; possible D gene TRBD2, 6 bases. The CDR3 is 16 amino acids. Germline values: CDR1 LGHNA, CDR2 YNFKEQ. Trimming cost V 0 bases and J 6 bases, with 18 bases left between them.

The sample holds one count of this clone. The chain employs TRBV7-3 and TRBJ1-1, with D perhaps TRBD1 (6 bases). CDR1 and CDR2 (germline): SGHTA, FQGTGA. The CDR3 runs to 15 residues. V lost 5 bases and J lost 0, with 13 bases in between. The CDR3 DNA sequence: TGTGCCAGCAGCACCGGACAGCCCTTGAACACTGAAGCTTTCTTT. Protein: CASSTGQPLNTEAFF.

In this sample, this clone turned up once. This chain uses TRBV28 with TRBJ1-2; TRBD1 agrees at 9 bases. CDR1 is MDHEN, CDR2 SYDVKM, per germline. The CDR3 consists of 15 residues. J was trimmed by 7 bases and V by 6 bases; bases with no gene match: 12. The CDR3 here is CASSQGTGPIGGYTF. The CDR3 coding sequence is TGTGCCAGCAGCCAGGGGACAGGGCCAATAGGTGGCTACACCTTC.

This clone was seen only a few times. This chain uses TRBV19 with TRBJ2-1; 7 bases are a match to TRBD1. Germline V gene data show CDR1 as LNHDA and CDR2 as SQIVND (reference sequence). This CDR3 has 14 residues. The J segment lost 4 bases and the V segment lost 5 bases, leaving 5 bases of the junction unmatched. CDR3 coding DNA: TGTGCCAGTAGTTCCGGACAGGAATACAATGAGCAGTTCTTC. Translation: CASSSGQEYNEQFF.

CDR3 loop: CASSQSFRTGNSPLHF. The CDR3 DNA is TGTGCCAGCAGCCAATCGTTTCGAACAGGGAATTCACCCCTCCACTTT. The chain joins TRBV16 to TRBJ1-6, with a possible D match to TRBD1 (6 bases). With 0 bases removed from V and 7 bases from J, the gap between germline ends came to 13 bases. The CDR3 totals 16 residues. Looked up from germline, CDR1 is KGHSY and CDR2 is FQNENV.

V is TRBV5-1 and J is TRBJ1-3; 12 bases align to TRBD1. Germline V CDR1 and CDR2: SGHRS, YFSETQ. This CDR3 has 16 amino acids. With V trimmed by 3 bases and J by 1 base, 2 bases remained unmatched. The CDR3 protein is CASSSGQGASGNTIYF. CDR3 nucleotides: TGCGCCAGCAGCTCGGGACAGGGGGCTTCTGGAAACACCATATATTTT.

This chain joins TRBV5-1 and TRBJ2-5; 7 bases line up with TRBD2. Germline V gives CDR1 SGHRS, CDR2 YFSETQ. There are 16 residues in the CDR3. The junction had 5 bases not matched to a gene; V was cut back by 0 bases and J by 0 bases. The CDR3 is CASSLEFSGYQETQYF. Written as DNA, the CDR3 is TGCGCCAGCAGCTTGGAGTTTAGCGGGTACCAAGAGACCCAGTACTTC.

In its sample, this clone was seen once. The J gene is TRBJ2-1, the V gene TRBV28, with D possibly matching TRBD2 (6 bases). V lost 7 bases to trimming and J lost 0 bases, with 10 bases between them. The CDR3 consists of 14 residues. Germline CDR1 and CDR2: MDHEN and SYDVKM. The CDR3 bases are TGTGCCAGCAAAGGCGGGGCCTCCTACAATGAGCAGTTCTTC. Its translation is CASKGGASYNEQFF.

V usage is TRBV25-1 and J usage is TRBJ2-7, with 7 bases lining up with TRBD2. Germline-derived CDR1 and CDR2 are MGHDK and SYGVNS. V was clipped by 6 bases and J by 6 bases; unmatched bases: 8. This CDR3 has 13 amino acids. The CDR3 sequence is CASRSSGNPEQYF. The CDR3 nucleotides are TGTGCCAGCAGGTCTAGCGGTAATCCCGAGCAGTACTTC.

This chain links TRBV3-1 (or the pseudogene TRBV3-2) with TRBJ1-6; 7 bases line up with TRBD1. V lost 4 bases, J lost 7 bases, and 7 bases stayed unmatched. CDR1 is LGHDT and CDR2 is YNNKEL in the germline V gene (reference sequence). There are 15 residues in the CDR3. CDR3 sequence (DNA): TGTGCCAGCAGCCCGGGGACAGAAGGAAATTCACCCCTCCACTTT. This translates into CASSPGTEGNSPLHF.

CDR3 in amino acids: CASSLGPVYGYTF. As DNA, the CDR3 is TGTGCCAGCAGTTTAGGTCCGGTCTATGGCTACACCTTC. V usage is TRBV27 and J usage is TRBJ1-2; no clear D. V shed 2 bases and J shed 4 bases, with 8 bases lying between them. Germline V gene lookup returns CDR1 MNHEY and CDR2 SMNVEV (reference sequence). The length of the CDR3 is 13 residues.

The V call is TRBV5-6, the J call TRBJ2-7, with 9 bases aligning to TRBD1. Germline CDR1 is SGHDT and CDR2 is YYEEEE. This CDR3 is 15 amino acids long. The J segment lost 7 bases and the V segment lost 2 bases, leaving 10 bases of the junction unmatched. In DNA, the CDR3 is TGTGCCAGCAGCTTACAGGGACAGGGATTGTTTGAGCAGTACTTC. Translating it yields CASSLQGQGLFEQYF.

There are a few counts of this clone. The chain employs TRBV18 and TRBJ1-1; D perhaps matches TRBD1 (5 bases). This CDR3 is 16 amino acids long. Trimming took off 0 bases at V and 0 bases at J, with 11 bases between the two ends. Germline lookup yields CDR1 KGHSH and CDR2 LQKENI. This CDR3 is CASSPPYDRMNTEAFF. CDR3 sequence (DNA): TGTGCCAGCTCACCACCGTATGACAGAATGAACACTGAAGCTTTCTTT. The variable domain in full, completed from reference TRBV18 and TRBJ1-1, reads NAGVMQNPRHLVRRRGQEARLRCSPMKGHSHVYWYRQLPEEGLKFMVYLQKENIIDESGMPKERFSAEFPKEGPSILRIQQVVRGDSAAYFCASSPPYDRMNTEAFFGQGTRLTVV.

This clone came up a few times. The chain has TRBV5-1 and TRBJ2-1; TRBD2 agrees at 13 bases. The CDR3 length is 16 residues. V lost 1 base and J lost 5; bases outside the gene matches: 3. Per germline, CDR1 SGHRS and CDR2 YFSETQ. CDR3 bases: TGCGCCAGCAGCTTGAGTGGGACTAGCGGGAACAATGAGCAGTTCTTC. It yields the protein CASSLSGTSGNNEQFF.

The V and J genes are TRBV7-3 and TRBJ1-1, with D maybe TRBD1 (5 bases). Between the trimmed V and J ends, which lost 2 bases and 4 bases, there was a span of 8 bases. The V gene's germline CDR1 is SGHTA and CDR2 FQGTGA. This CDR3 comprises 13 residues. The CDR3 is CASSLGGSTEAFF. The CDR3 nucleotides are TGTGCCAGCAGCTTAGGGGGGTCCACTGAAGCTTTCTTT.

The V and J genes are TRBV2 and TRBJ1-5, with 9 bases matching TRBD1. In germline, CDR1 is SNHLY, CDR2 FYNNEI. V shed 6 bases and J 4 bases; nucleotides not matched to a gene: 16. The CDR3 contains 18 residues. The CDR3 here is CASRITVGQGSPNQPQHF. DNA of the CDR3: TGTGCCAGCAGGATAACTGTAGGACAGGGGTCCCCTAATCAGCCCCAGCATTTT.

This clone was counted once. The rearrangement uses TRBV9 and TRBJ2-1, with 11 bases that match TRBD2. V lost 4 bases and J lost 4; bases outside the gene matches: 7. Per the germline V gene, CDR1 is SGDLS and CDR2 is YYNGEE. The CDR3 extends over 16 amino acids. The CDR3, as DNA: TGTGCCAGCAGCCTCTCGGGACTAGCGGTATACAATGAGCAGTTCTTC. Its translation: CASSLSGLAVYNEQFF.

The rearrangement joins TRBV27 to TRBJ1-4, with TRBD1 identical over 7 bases. The CDR3 contains 17 residues. The J segment lost 2 bases and the V segment lost 3 bases, leaving 9 bases of the junction unmatched. Germline V lookup: CDR1 MNHEY, CDR2 SMNVEV (reference sequence). For the CDR3, the DNA is TGTGCCAGCAGTTTTACCATCCGACAGGGCACTAATGAAAAACTGTTTTTT. Residues: CASSFTIRQGTNEKLFF.

The chain combines TRBV5-6 with TRBJ2-1; 7 bases match TRBD2. Germline values: CDR1 SGHDT, CDR2 YYEEEE. CDR3 length: 14 amino acids. V was pared by 2 bases and J by 8 bases, with 7 bases of the junction left unmatched. CDR3 nucleotides: TGTGCCAGCAGCTTACCAGGACTAGGGGATGAGCAGTTCTTC. Amino acids: CASSLPGLGDEQFF.

J is TRBJ1-1 and V is TRBV7-9, with TRBD1 as a possible D gene (5 bases). Trimming took 1 base from V and 1 from J, leaving 13 bases between them. The CDR3 sequence is 16 residues long. CDR1 is SEHNR, CDR2 FQNEAQ, per germline (reference sequence). The CDR3 loop reads CASSLERTTANTEAFF. For the CDR3, the DNA is TGTGCCAGCAGCTTAGAACGCACGACAGCGAACACTGAAGCTTTCTTT.